Listed below are T cell receptor beta chains from one sample, sequenced in a study of T-cell reconstitution after alpha-beta-depleted transplantation in children. From the PCR reads, TCRdb called clonotypes with MiXCR, one entry per CDR3 protein. In the table there are about 640,000 distinct CDR3 sequences, approximately 17% of which are singletons. The source was PBMCs from the stem cell graft donor, collected from the stem cell graft. The origin of the receptors is a human donor who donated a stem cell graft to a child with acute myeloid leukemia. The CDR3 runs from the conserved cysteine through the conserved F or W. D genes are given only for firm matches. For some rows the clone size is stated as once, few or many, or as a class when expanded; others skip it.

clone size	D gene	V gene	J gene	CDR3 DNA	CDR3 protein
many	-	TRBV7-2	TRBJ2-6	TGTGCCAGCAGCCGAATAGCTTCTGGGGCCAACGTCCTGACTTTC	CASSRIASGANVLTF
-	TRBD2	TRBV20-1	TRBJ2-2	TGCAGAGCTCCTGGACTAGCGGGGCACAACACCGGGGAGCTGTTTTTT	CRAPGLAGHNTGELFF
-	TRBD2	TRBV27	TRBJ2-7	TGTGCCAGCAGTGGGGGAGGGTTTACCTACGAGCAGTACTTC	CASSGGGFTYEQYF
-	TRBD1	TRBV20-1	TRBJ1-2	TGCAGTGCTAGAGATCCCCAGGAGGGGGCATATGGCTACACCTTC	CSARDPQEGAYGYTF
many	-	TRBV5-6	TRBJ2-7	TGTGCCAGCAGCTTCGACAGGAGATCCGTCGAGCAGTACTTC	CASSFDRRSVEQYF
few	TRBD1	TRBV7-2	TRBJ1-5	TGTGCCAGCAGCGTCAAAACAGGGGTCGGCGATCAGCCCCAGCATTTT	CASSVKTGVGDQPQHF
-	TRBD1	TRBV5-1	TRBJ1-1	TGCGCCAGCAGCCGACAGGGCGCGGAGGGGAACACTGAAGCTTTCTTT	CASSRQGAEGNTEAFF
-	TRBD1	TRBV12-3/TRBV12-4	TRBJ2-3	TGTGCCAGCAGTAAGGGACAGGGGGCAGATACGCAGTATTTT	CASSKGQGADTQYF
many	TRBD2	TRBV20-1	TRBJ2-5	TGCAGTGCCCAGGGACTAGCGGGGGGTCAAGAGACCCAGTACTTC	CSAQGLAGGQETQYF
many	-	TRBV12-5	TRBJ2-5	TGTGCTAGTGGTCGTTCCGGGGCACAAGAGACCCAGTACTTC	CASGRSGAQETQYF
few	TRBD1	TRBV9	TRBJ1-4	TGTGCCAGCAGCGGTCCAGGGGGATATGAAAAACTGTTTTTT	CASSGPGGYEKLFF
-	TRBD1	TRBV9	TRBJ2-2	TGTGCCAGCAGTGATCCGGGACAGCACAACACCGGGGAGCTGTTTTTT	CASSDPGQHNTGELFF